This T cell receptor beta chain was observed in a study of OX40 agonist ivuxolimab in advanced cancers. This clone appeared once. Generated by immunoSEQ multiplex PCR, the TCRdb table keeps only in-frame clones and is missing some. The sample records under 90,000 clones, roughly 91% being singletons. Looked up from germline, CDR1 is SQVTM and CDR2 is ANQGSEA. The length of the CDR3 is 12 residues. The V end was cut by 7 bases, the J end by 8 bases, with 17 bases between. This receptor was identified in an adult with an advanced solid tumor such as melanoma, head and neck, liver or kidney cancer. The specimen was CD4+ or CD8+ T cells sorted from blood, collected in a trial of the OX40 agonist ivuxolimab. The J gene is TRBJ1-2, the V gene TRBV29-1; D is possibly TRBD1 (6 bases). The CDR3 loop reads CSGGTRGRGYTF. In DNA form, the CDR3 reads TGCAGCGGGGGGACCAGGGGCCGGGGCTACACCTTC.